This entry describes one T cell receptor beta chain. Its antigen remains unidentified. No base qualities exist here, and no much larger clone lies one base off it. These data originate in a study of breast tumors, draining lymph nodes, adjacent tissues (dated by TCRdb to 2016 to 2018). Regarding the research as a whole: In breast cancer patients, the study compared the TCR beta repertoires of tumor, adjacent nontumor tissue and axillary lymph nodes. The study aimed to assess the relationships and possible T-cell exchange between tumor, surrounding tissue and draining lymph node repertoires in human breast cancer. Broad study findings and their caveats: A scenario in which most tumor T cells derive from the lymph node and then expand within tumor tissue was judged to be consistent with the data. Tumor T-cell repertoires showed less diversity than lymph node repertoires and more diversity than nontumor tissue repertoires, and tumor T-cell repertoires showed preferential V and J gene usage. Tumor and nontumor tissue repertoires were significantly more similar in luminal-like than in basal-like breast cancer. The conclusion that tumor T cells originate in lymph nodes was presented as consistent with a hypothesis rather than as directly demonstrated.

Instrument on record: Illumina HiSeq 2000. Multiplex PCR amplification was used to generate the TCR beta chain libraries. The amplified TCR beta chain products were analyzed by high-throughput sequencing. The public reads were reprocessed in TCRdb via fastp at Q25 and MiXCR, keeping in-frame beta chains. Rows with one shared CDR3 protein collapse into an entry with the most common genes and DNA. This sample gives 20,000 to 25,000 distinct CDR3 sequences in total; about 64% of them show up just once. The ten largest clonotypes hold 19% of the sample. Taken from cysteine to phenylalanine, the CDR3 has 12 residues. Only the CDR3 region is kept as DNA, spanning 36 bases read in frame from base 1. V is reduced by 3 bases and J by 8 bases, leaving a spacing of 9 bases between them. The adjacent samples were made up of nontumor breast tissue that surrounded the tumor.

This TCR came from a female donor with breast cancer. Some clones in this sample may be carry-over from other donors' samples. In this chain, TRBV12-3 or TRBV12-4 is recombined with TRBJ2-3; the D gene is possibly TRBD1, with 5 bases matching. Sequencing input: tumor-adjacent breast tissue. The sequenced DNA is TGTGCCAGCAGTTTGGGGCAGGCTACGCAGTATTTT. Translation gives CASSLGQATQYF.